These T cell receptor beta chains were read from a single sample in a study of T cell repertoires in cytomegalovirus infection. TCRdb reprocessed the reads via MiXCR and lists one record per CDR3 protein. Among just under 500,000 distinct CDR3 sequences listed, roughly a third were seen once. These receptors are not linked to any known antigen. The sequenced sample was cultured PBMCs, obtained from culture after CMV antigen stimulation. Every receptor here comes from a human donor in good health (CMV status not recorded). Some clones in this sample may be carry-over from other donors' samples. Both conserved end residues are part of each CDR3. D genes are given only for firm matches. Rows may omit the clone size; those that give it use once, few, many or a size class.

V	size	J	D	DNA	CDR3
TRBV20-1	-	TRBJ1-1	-	TGCAGTGCTAGATACAACACTGAAGCTTTCTTT	CSARYNTEAFF
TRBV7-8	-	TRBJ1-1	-	TGTGCCAGCAGCTCCGGCGACCCGGGATGGACTGAAGCTTTCTTT	CASSSGDPGWTEAFF
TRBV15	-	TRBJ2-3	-	TGTGCCACCAGCAGAGGGGGAGCGGCAGATACGCAGTATTTT	CATSRGGAADTQYF
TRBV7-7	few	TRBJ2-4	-	TGTGCCAGCAGCTTAGTGGTAGCCAAAAACATTCAGTACTTC	CASSLVVAKNIQYF
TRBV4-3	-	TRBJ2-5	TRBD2	TGCGCCAGCAGCCAAGATCGTCCGGGAGGCAACCAAGAGACCCAGTACTTC	CASSQDRPGGNQETQYF
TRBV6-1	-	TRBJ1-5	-	TGTGCCAGCAGTAGGGACGGATTGCGGGATCAGCCCCAGCATTTT	CASSRDGLRDQPQHF
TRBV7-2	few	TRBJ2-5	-	TGTGCCAGCAGTCCCTGGGTCGGGGAGACCCAGTACTTC	CASSPWVGETQYF
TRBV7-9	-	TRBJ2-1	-	TGTGCCAGCAGCTTAGTCGACCGAGACAATGAGCAGTTCTTC	CASSLVDRDNEQFF
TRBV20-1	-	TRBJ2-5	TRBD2	TGCAGTGCCGAAGGGACTAGCGGTCTTTCGGATCCCCAGTACTTC	CSAEGTSGLSDPQYF
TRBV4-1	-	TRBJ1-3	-	TGCGCCAGCAGCCAAGGCCGTTCTCCTGGAAACACCATATATTTT	CASSQGRSPGNTIYF
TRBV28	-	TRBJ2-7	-	TGTGCCAGCAGTTTCCGCGTACTTGGCAGGGTGACCCCTCCAGACTACGAGCAGTACTTC	CASSFRVLGRVTPPDYEQYF
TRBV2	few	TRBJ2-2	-	TGTGCCAGCAGTGGTGTCAGCCCGAACACCGGGGAGCTGTTTTTT	CASSGVSPNTGELFF
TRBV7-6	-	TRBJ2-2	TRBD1	TGTGCCAGCAGCCCAGAGAGTCAGGGGGCGCGAACCGGGGAGCTGTTTTTT	CASSPESQGARTGELFF
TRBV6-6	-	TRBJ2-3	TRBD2	TGTGCCAGCAGACAGGGACTAGCGGGAGGGCCTAACGGAGATACGCAGTATTTT	CASRQGLAGGPNGDTQYF
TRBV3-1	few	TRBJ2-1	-	TGTGCCAGCAGCCCGTCAGCGTTCTCCTACAATGAGCAGTTCTTC	CASSPSAFSYNEQFF
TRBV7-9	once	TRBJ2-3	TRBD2	TGTGCCAGCAGCTTAGTGGCCGGGACTAGCGGAGAGGGGGCAGATACGCAGTATTTT	CASSLVAGTSGEGADTQYF
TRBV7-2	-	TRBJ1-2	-	TGTGCCAGCACCTTGACGACAGGAAGAACATATGGCTACACCTTC	CASTLTTGRTYGYTF
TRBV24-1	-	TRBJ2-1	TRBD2	TGTGCCACCAGTGCGCCAACCCCGGGACTAGCGGGAGTGGTCGATGAGCAGTTCTTC	CATSAPTPGLAGVVDEQFF
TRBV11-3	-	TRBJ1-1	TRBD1	TGTGCCAGCAGCTTATTAACAGGATGGACAGGGGTGACTGAAGCTTTCTTT	CASSLLTGWTGVTEAFF
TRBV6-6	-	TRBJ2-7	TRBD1	TGTGCCAGCAGCACCGACAGGGGGAGTGGCGAGCAGTACTTC	CASSTDRGSGEQYF
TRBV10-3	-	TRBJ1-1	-	TGTGCCATCAGTGTTGTCGAATGGGGTGAAGCTTTCTTT	CAISVVEWGEAFF
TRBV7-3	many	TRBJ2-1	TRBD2	TGTGCCAGCAGCTTGGTGGGCGGGAGCGGGTCCTACAATGAGCAGTTCTTC	CASSLVGGSGSYNEQFF
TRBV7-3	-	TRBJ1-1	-	TGTGCCAGCAGCGCGGACATCTACACTGAAGCTTTCTTT	CASSADIYTEAFF
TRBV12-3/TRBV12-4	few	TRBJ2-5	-	TGTGCCAGCAGTACAGATCGACGGGCAGAGACCCAGTACTTC	CASSTDRRAETQYF
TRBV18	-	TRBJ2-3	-	TGTGCCAGCTCACCATTACCGGATGTAGCTACGCAGTATTTT	CASSPLPDVATQYF
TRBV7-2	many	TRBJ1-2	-	TGTGCCAGCAGCTCAGGACAGAACTATGGCTACACCTTC	CASSSGQNYGYTF
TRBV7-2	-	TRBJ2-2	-	TGTGCCAGCAGCTTAACTTTTTTTATAATAGACACCGGGGAGCTGTTTTTT	CASSLTFFIIDTGELFF
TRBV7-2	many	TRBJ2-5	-	TGTGCCAGCAGCTTAGGGGACACGTACCAAGAGACCCAGTACTTC	CASSLGDTYQETQYF
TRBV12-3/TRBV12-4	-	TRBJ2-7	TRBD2	TGTGCCAGCAGTTTTTTCGGCGGGGGCTCCTACGAGCAGTACTTC	CASSFFGGGSYEQYF
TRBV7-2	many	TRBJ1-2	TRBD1	TGTGCCAGCAGCTTAGTAAACAGGGGAACCTATGGCTACACCTTC	CASSLVNRGTYGYTF
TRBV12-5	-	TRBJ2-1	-	TGTGCTAGTGGTTTGGTACGGGCCGGCGGCATCGGAGTTGCTGAGCAGTTCTTC	CASGLVRAGGIGVAEQFF
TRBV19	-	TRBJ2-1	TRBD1	TGTGCCAGTAGTATCATGACAGGGGGCCACTCCGAGCAGTTCTTC	CASSIMTGGHSEQFF
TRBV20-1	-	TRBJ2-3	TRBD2	TGCAGTGCTAGTAGGTTAGCGGGAGGGATTGGCACAGATACGCAGTATTTT	CSASRLAGGIGTDTQYF
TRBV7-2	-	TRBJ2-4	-	TGTGCCAGCAGCTTGGACTCGGGACACTCGTTGGGTAAAAACATTCAGTACTTC	CASSLDSGHSLGKNIQYF
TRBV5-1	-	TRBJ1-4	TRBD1	TGCGCCAGCAGCTTCCAGGGGGTATCTAATGAAAAACTGTTTTTT	CASSFQGVSNEKLFF
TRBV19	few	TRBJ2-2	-	TGTGCCAGTAAATCAGGGGGGACGAACACCGGGGAGCTGTTTTTT	CASKSGGTNTGELFF
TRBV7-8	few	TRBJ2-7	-	TGTGCCAGCAGCTTTCGACAGAGAGTATCCTACGAGCAGTACTTC	CASSFRQRVSYEQYF
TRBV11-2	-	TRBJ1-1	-	TGTGCCAGCAGACCGCACGGGCCTGTTGAAGCTTTCTTT	CASRPHGPVEAFF
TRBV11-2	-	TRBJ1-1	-	TGTGCCAGCAGCTTGGGACATCGAAGGGCGAACACTGAAGCTTTCTTT	CASSLGHRRANTEAFF
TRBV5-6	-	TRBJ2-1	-	TGTGCCAGCAGCTGGAGTCGGAATGAGCAGTTCTTC	CASSWSRNEQFF
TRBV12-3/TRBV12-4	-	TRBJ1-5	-	TGTGCCAGCAGTTTCCGGACGCGCAATCAGCCCCAGCATTTT	CASSFRTRNQPQHF
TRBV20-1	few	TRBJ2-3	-	TGCAGTGCTGTAACCGGGACACCGCGGACAGATACGCAGTATTTT	CSAVTGTPRTDTQYF
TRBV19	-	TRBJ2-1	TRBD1	TGTGCCAGTAGATTGGGACAGAGCTCCTACAATGAGCAGTTCTTC	CASRLGQSSYNEQFF
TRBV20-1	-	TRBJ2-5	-	TGCAGTGCTAGAGCCTTTCCGGCCAACCAAGAGACCCAGTACTTC	CSARAFPANQETQYF
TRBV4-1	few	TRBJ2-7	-	TGCGCCAGCAGCCAAGATCTAGGACGGGGATCAGCCTACGAGCAGTACTTC	CASSQDLGRGSAYEQYF
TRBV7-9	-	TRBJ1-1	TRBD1	TGTGCCAGCAAGGGACGACTCACCCCGGAGGGACAGGGGAGCACTGAAGCTTTCTTT	CASKGRLTPEGQGSTEAFF
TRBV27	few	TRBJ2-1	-	TGTGCCAGCAGTTGGGGTCGCTACAATGAGCAGTTCTTC	CASSWGRYNEQFF
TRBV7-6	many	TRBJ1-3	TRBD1	TGTGCCAGCAGCCCTAAGACAGGGGCTGGAAACACCATATATTTT	CASSPKTGAGNTIYF
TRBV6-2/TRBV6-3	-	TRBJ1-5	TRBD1	TGTGCCAGCACCGCGGGACAGCCAATTACCTACCATCAGCCCCAGCATTTT	CASTAGQPITYHQPQHF
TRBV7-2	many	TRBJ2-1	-	TGTGCCAGCAGCTTAGAAGGGGGTCAGTTCTTC	CASSLEGGQFF
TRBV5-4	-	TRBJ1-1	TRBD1	TGTGCCAGCAGCGGGGGACAGGGTAGAACTGAAGCTTTCTTT	CASSGGQGRTEAFF
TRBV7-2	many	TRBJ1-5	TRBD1	TGTGCCAGCAGCACCGGACAGGGGGATCAGCCCCAGCATTTT	CASSTGQGDQPQHF
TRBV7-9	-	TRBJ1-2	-	TGTGCCAGCAGCCAGGAGACCTACACCTTC	CASSQETYTF
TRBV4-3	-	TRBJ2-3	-	TGCGCCAGCAGCCAAGCCCTAGCTGGGGCCACAGATACGCAGTATTTT	CASSQALAGATDTQYF
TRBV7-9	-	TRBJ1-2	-	TGTGCCAGCAGCTTTACTACAGTGAACTATGGCTACACCTTC	CASSFTTVNYGYTF